The source of this T cell receptor (beta chain) is a study of T cell changes during pregnancy in multiple sclerosis. CDR1 and CDR2 from the germline V gene are MNHEY and SVGAGI. V lost 7 bases, J lost 4 bases, and 6 bases stayed unmatched. CDR3 length equals 15 residues. Clones were sequenced by immunoSEQ multiplex PCR, and TCRdb holds only the in-frame ones, with some missing. The data contain fewer than 35,000 clones, around 90% of them seen just once; the ten biggest clones take up about 0.5%. The V and J genes are TRBV6-5 and TRBJ1-6; 8 bases map to TRBD1. This sample comprised CD4+ T cells from peripheral blood mononuclear cells, obtained in the third trimester of pregnancy. This sequence originates from a female donor in good health, enrolled as a control in a pregnancy study. CDR3 DNA sequence: TGTGCCAGCACCCCAGGGGGCGCGTATAATTCACCCCTCCACTTT. Translation gives CASTPGGAYNSPLHF.